This TCR beta chain was retrieved from a study of cytomegalovirus exposure and HLA in healthy donors. On the study more broadly: From donors who were HLA-typed, an early data release held 70 million to 90 million unique TCRs.

Study-wide results and limits: A missense variant in DCLRE1C was later tied to TCR beta V- and J-gene trimming. A later analysis by the authors found several of the most significant clusters apparently linked to common viral pathogens.

Primers for the PCR totalled 60 Vbeta and 13 Jbeta. As originally analysed: Later reanalysis found 80 million or so unique TCR beta chains, around 9.9 million of them shared. Only in-frame clones appear in the TCRdb table, and some are missing; sequencing was by immunoSEQ multiplex PCR. That table gives V, J and clone size, and the DNA gave D and trimming. The table shows 150,000 to 200,000 clones, with 75% to 85% occurring only once. Trimming removed 5 bases from V and 10 bases from J, with 9 bases in between. CDR1 LNHDA and CDR2 SQIVND come from the germline V gene (reference sequence). CDR3 length: 12 amino acids. As regards this clone: As yet, its antigen is unknown.

The material sequenced was PBMCs. The chain is built from TRBV19 and TRBJ1-6; D is unclear. This TCR was sampled from a woman aged 45-59 years in good health and CMV-seronegative. CDR3 residues: CASSSGRSPLHF. In nucleotides, the CDR3 is TGTGCCAGTAGTTCCGGTCGGTCACCCCTCCACTTT.